This T cell receptor beta chain was profiled in a study of naive and memory T cell subsets. Study results and caveats: In naive cells, over 90% of TCR sequences were seen only once.

V gave up 1 base and J gave up 7 bases; unmatched junction bases: 10. Germline V lookup: CDR1 SGHDN, CDR2 FVKESK. The CDR3 runs to 16 residues. After CD4 positive bead selection, the CD4-negative fraction gave CD8 T cells. Two oligonucleotides, mixed equimolar, formed the beta constant-region primer covering TRBC1 and TRBC2. Four rounds of PCR amplified the ligated cDNA using nested alpha and beta constant-region primers plus SP2. Via MiXCR, TCRdb re-called the UMI-ligation and nested PCR reads, giving one row per CDR3 protein. Here the sample spans 95,000 to 150,000 distinct CDR3 sequences, over 30% being singletons. This clonotype was observed a few times. Its antigen remains unknown.

The chain carries TRBV14 and TRBJ2-1, with 7 bases identical to TRBD2. Source material: central memory CD4+ T cells from blood. The receptor comes from a human donor in good health. The CDR3 nucleotides are TGTGCCAGCAGCCAAGGACGAGGGAGGGCAGGGAATGAGCAGTTCTTC. Translation gives CASSQGRGRAGNEQFF.